The T cell receptor beta chain described here comes from a study of T-cell reconstitution after alpha-beta-depleted transplantation in children. CDR1 is LGHDT and CDR2 is YNNKEL in the germline V gene (reference sequence). CDR3 size: 15 residues. The sample holds many counts of this clonotype. One end of the junction is discordant with germline, which a read error may explain. The TCRbeta library was prepared with unique molecular identifiers. TCRdb recomputed calls from the PCR reads with MiXCR, one row per CDR3 protein. The data hold about 200,000 distinct CDR3 sequences, with approximately 19% observed a single time.

The gene calls are TRBV3-1 and TRBJ2-5, with TRBD1 matching over 8 bases. The specimen was PBMCs, mostly from graft donor cells, collected 360 days after TCRalphabeta/CD19-depleted stem cell transplant. This receptor was obtained from a male patient between 2 and 15 years old who had a stem cell transplant for acute lymphoblastic leukemia, so the T cells may come from the graft donor. The DNA of the CDR3 is TGTGCCAGCAGCCAAGGGACAGGGCCACAAGGGACCCAGTACTTC. Its protein is CASSQGTGPQGTQYF.